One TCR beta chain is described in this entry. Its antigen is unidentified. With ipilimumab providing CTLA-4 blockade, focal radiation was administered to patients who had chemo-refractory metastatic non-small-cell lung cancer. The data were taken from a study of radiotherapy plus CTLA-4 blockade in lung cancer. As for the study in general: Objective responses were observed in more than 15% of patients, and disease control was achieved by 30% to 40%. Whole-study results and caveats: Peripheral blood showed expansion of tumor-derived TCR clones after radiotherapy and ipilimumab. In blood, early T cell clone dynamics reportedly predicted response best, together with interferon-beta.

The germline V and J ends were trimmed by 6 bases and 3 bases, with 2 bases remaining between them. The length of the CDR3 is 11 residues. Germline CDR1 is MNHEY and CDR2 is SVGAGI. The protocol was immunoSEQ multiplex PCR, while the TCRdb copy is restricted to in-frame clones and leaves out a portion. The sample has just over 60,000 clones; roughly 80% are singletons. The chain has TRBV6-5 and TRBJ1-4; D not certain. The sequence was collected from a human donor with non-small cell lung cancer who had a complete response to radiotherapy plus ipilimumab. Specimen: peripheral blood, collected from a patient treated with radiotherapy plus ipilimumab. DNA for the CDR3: TGTGCCAGCAGGGCTAATGAAAAACTGTTTTTT. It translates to CASRANEKLFF.